These 25 T cell receptor beta chains came from one sample sequenced in a study of blood T cell repertoires in COVID-19. Sequenced by immunoSEQ multiplex PCR; TCRdb stores in-frame clones only, minus some. This table holds some 150,000 clones, almost 90% found once. Sequencing input: peripheral blood. The source is a human donor in a cohort sampled during active COVID-19.

DNA of the CDR3: TGTGCCAGCAGCGTACAGGGGGCGCCTGGGGCCAACGTCCTGACTTTC. It yields the protein CASSVQGAPGANVLTF. V usage is TRBV11-2 and J usage is TRBJ2-6; 9 nucleotides line up with TRBD1. J gave up 2 bases and V 5 bases, and 4 bases lay outside the gene matches. This CDR3 has 16 residues. CDR1 and CDR2 from the germline V gene are SGHAT and FQNNGV.

The gene calls are TRBV11-3 and TRBJ1-3, with D maybe TRBD1 (6 bases). Germline-derived CDR1 and CDR2 are SGHNT and YENEEA. The CDR3 sequence is 15 residues long. V gave up 4 bases and J gave up 1 base, with 11 bases separating them. The CDR3: CASSSTTGSGNTIYF. The CDR3, as DNA: TGTGCCAGCAGCTCCACTACAGGGTCTGGAAACACCATATATTTT.

V is TRBV7-6 and J is TRBJ1-2, with D possibly being TRBD1 (5 bases). CDR1 is SGHVS and CDR2 is FNYEAQ in the germline V gene. The ends were cut back, 5 bases at V and 5 bases at J, with 15 bases in the middle. The CDR3 contains 14 residues. CDR3: CASSADSVGYGYTF. Here the CDR3 DNA reads TGTGCCAGCAGCGCCGACAGCGTCGGGTATGGCTACACCTTC.

V is TRBV2 and J is TRBJ1-4; TRBD1 agrees at 11 bases. V shed 5 bases, J shed 4 bases, and the junction held 9 bases outside the gene matches. CDR3 size: 17 residues. Germline CDR1 SNHLY, CDR2 FYNNEI. The CDR3 region has the DNA TGTGCCAGCAGTAGGGACAGGGGGGGCTCCGGTAATGAAAAACTGTTTTTT. Amino acid sequence: CASSRDRGGSGNEKLFF.

The rearrangement joins TRBV19 to TRBJ2-7; D perhaps matches TRBD2 (6 bases). Germline V gives CDR1 LNHDA, CDR2 SQIVND (reference sequence). The CDR3 length is 16 residues. Trimming left V 5 bases short and J 6 bases short, with 23 bases between. CDR3 region: CASSPFFGDWRREQYF. The CDR3 DNA follows: TGTGCCAGTAGTCCTTTCTTCGGGGACTGGCGGCGCGAGCAGTACTTC.

The V and J genes are TRBV7-3 and TRBJ2-1; TRBD1 agrees at 8 bases. Germline V gives CDR1 SGHTA, CDR2 FQGTGA. After removal of 8 bases from V and 4 bases from J, the junction contained 7 bases not matched to a gene. This CDR3 is built from 14 residues. DNA of the CDR3: TGTGCCAGCTCTTGGGACAGGAGTTACAATGAGCAGTTCTTC. It specifies CASSWDRSYNEQFF.

The chain recombines TRBV7-3 with TRBJ2-1, with a possible D match to TRBD2 (6 bases). V lost 5 bases and J 6 bases, leaving 11 bases between the germline ends. Germline V CDR1 and CDR2: SGHTA, FQGTGA. The CDR3 contains 13 residues. The CDR3 nucleotides are TGTGCCAGCAGCGGGGCGGGGACCAATGAGCAGTTCTTC. Residues: CASSGAGTNEQFF.

The rearrangement uses TRBV12-3 or TRBV12-4 and TRBJ2-1; perhaps TRBD1 as D (5 bases). This CDR3 region has 12 residues. Trimming took 5 bases from V and 9 from J, leaving 11 bases between them. DNA of the CDR3: TGTGCCAGCAGTAGTAGTAGGGGTGAGCAGTTCTTC. This sequence encodes CASSSSRGEQFF.

The chain uses TRBV7-2 and TRBJ1-1, with no clear D. V lost 6 bases and J 1 base, leaving 9 bases between the germline ends. Germline V CDR1 and CDR2: SGHTA, FQGNSA. The CDR3 runs 13 residues. The CDR3 is CASSTDPNTEAFF. In DNA form, the CDR3 reads TGTGCCAGCAGTACAGATCCGAACACTGAAGCTTTCTTT. Complete variable domain (other parts from reference TRBV7-2 and TRBJ1-1): GAGVSQSPSNKVTEKGKDVELRCDPISGHTALYWYRQSLGQGLEFLIYFQGNSAPDKSGLPSDRFSAERTGGSVSTLTIQRTQQEDSAVYLCASSTDPNTEAFFGQGTRLTVV.

This chain joins TRBV4-2 and TRBJ1-1, with 9 bases aligning to TRBD1. This CDR3 is built from 18 residues. Looked up from germline, CDR1 is LGHNA and CDR2 is YNFKEQ. V lost 2 bases and J lost 3; bases outside the gene matches: 13. DNA for the CDR3: TGTGCCAGCAGCCAACCGGGACAGGGCGTTAATAGGGACACTGAAGCTTTCTTT. This translates into CASSQPGQGVNRDTEAFF.

The table lists this clone with a count of one. The chain recombines TRBV16 with TRBJ2-7, with TRBD1 as a possible D gene (6 bases). This CDR3 has 15 amino acids. Germline V gives CDR1 KGHSY, CDR2 FQNENV. V lost 4 bases, J lost 3 bases, and 16 bases lay in between. The chain's CDR3 is CASSPSVDSNYEQYF. In nucleotides, the CDR3 is TGTGCCAGCAGCCCCAGTGTGGACAGCAACTACGAGCAGTACTTC.

This clone has more than one count but fewer than ten. The chain links TRBV7-2 to TRBJ1-2; D remains ambiguous. V was trimmed by 1 base and J by 1 base, leaving 4 bases between them. The germline V gene encodes CDR1 SGHTA and CDR2 FQGNSA. The CDR3 has 13 amino acids. The CDR3 DNA follows: TGTGCCAGCAGCTTAGACAATAACTATGGCTACACCTTC. This gives the protein CASSLDNNYGYTF.

The rearrangement uses TRBV7-9 and TRBJ2-7, with D maybe TRBD1 (6 bases). The V end lost 1 base, the J end lost 6 bases, and 13 bases lay between the germline ends. Germline V gene data show CDR1 as SEHNR and CDR2 as FQNEAQ (reference sequence). This CDR3 has 14 amino acids. CDR3 in DNA: TGTGCCAGCAGCTTAGGGGGCAGACAGGTCGAGCAGTACTTC. Its translation is CASSLGGRQVEQYF.

This chain uses TRBV2 with TRBJ2-2, with D perhaps matching TRBD2 (5 bases). Germline assignment: CDR1 SNHLY and CDR2 FYNNEI. The CDR3 consists of 13 residues. Trimming took off 9 bases at V and 0 bases at J, with 8 bases between the two ends. The CDR3 nucleotides are TGTGCCAGACGAGCGGCGAACACCGGGGAGCTGTTTTTT. This encodes CARRAANTGELFF.

The chain employs TRBV5-1 and TRBJ2-5; 9 bases are a match to TRBD1. CDR1 is SGHRS and CDR2 is YFSETQ in the germline V gene. The length of the CDR3 is 15 residues. J was trimmed by 5 bases and V by 4 bases; bases with no gene match: 9. CDR3 DNA sequence: TGCGCCAGCAGCCCTACCCGACAGGGGGGGGAGACCCAGTACTTC. Translation: CASSPTRQGGETQYF.

The chain combines TRBV10-1 with TRBJ2-3; a possible D gene is TRBD1 (5 bases). V was trimmed by 3 bases and J by 6 bases, leaving 10 bases between them. Germline values: CDR1 WNHNN, CDR2 SYGVQD (reference sequence). The CDR3 is 13 amino acids. Written as DNA, the CDR3 is TGCGCCAGCAGTGATCAGGGTAGGGATACGCAGTATTTT. Its translation: CASSDQGRDTQYF.

This chain uses TRBV19 with TRBJ2-4; 8 bases align to TRBD1. V lost 4 bases, J lost 8 bases, and 10 bases stayed unmatched. The germline gives CDR1 LNHDA, CDR2 SQIVND (reference sequence). The length of the CDR3 is 15 residues. CDR3 nucleotides: TGTGCCAGTAGTACCCGGACAGGGCAGCGTTACATTCAGTACTTC. As protein: CASSTRTGQRYIQYF.

The V call is TRBV3-1 (or the pseudogene TRBV3-2), the J call TRBJ1-2, with 7 bases aligning to TRBD1. The ends lost 2 bases at V and 1 base at J; junction bases unmatched: 4. The CDR3 is made up of 15 amino acids. The germline V gene has CDR1 LGHDT and CDR2 YNNKEL (reference sequence). Here the CDR3 DNA reads TGTGCCAGCAGCCAACTTACAGGGGATAACTATGGCTACACCTTC. As protein: CASSQLTGDNYGYTF.

CDR3 protein: CASSVGDTSYEQYF. The DNA for the CDR3 is TGTGCCAGCAGCGTAGGGGACACCTCCTACGAGCAGTACTTC. The V and J genes are TRBV9 and TRBJ2-7; the D gene is possibly TRBD1 (6 bases). The CDR3 spans 14 residues. V gave up 0 bases and J gave up 0 bases, with 7 bases separating them. Germline V gene lookup returns CDR1 SGDLS and CDR2 YYNGEE.

The chain recombines TRBV7-2 with TRBJ2-7; D is unresolved. This CDR3 contains 13 residues. Germline loops: CDR1 SGHTA, CDR2 FQGNSA. With 1 base removed from V and 6 bases from J, the gap between germline ends came to 10 bases. CDR3 coding DNA: TGTGCCAGCAGCTTAGAAAAGATGGCCGAGCAGTACTTC. It yields the protein CASSLEKMAEQYF.

The V call is TRBV6-5, the J call TRBJ2-2; 7 bases match TRBD1. The CDR3 spans 14 residues. Trimming removed 11 bases from V and 4 bases from J; junction bases left unmatched: 10. Germline V lookup: CDR1 MNHEY, CDR2 SVGAGI. The DNA for the CDR3 is TGTGCCTCCCACAGGGGTGGTGGCACCGGGGAGCTGTTTTTT. This encodes CASHRGGGTGELFF.

The V gene is TRBV19, the J gene TRBJ1-5; TRBD1 aligns across 7 bases. The length of the CDR3 is 16 residues. After removal of 1 base from V and 2 bases from J, the junction contained 5 bases not matched to a gene. Germline V gene data show CDR1 as LNHDA and CDR2 as SQIVND (reference sequence). In DNA, the CDR3 is TGTGCCAGTAGTATAGGAGAAGGGACAGGCAATCAGCCCCAGCATTTT. Translating gives CASSIGEGTGNQPQHF.

The gene calls are TRBV5-1 and TRBJ2-1, with 8 positions matching TRBD1. The CDR3 loop spans 14 amino acids. CDR1 is SGHRS, CDR2 YFSETQ, per germline. Unmatched junction bases numbered 6, after V lost 7 bases and J lost 3 bases. The chain's CDR3 is CASSRQGSYNEQFF. CDR3 bases: TGCGCCAGCTCCCGACAGGGGAGCTACAATGAGCAGTTCTTC.

The rearrangement joins TRBV5-6 to TRBJ1-1; weak D call: TRBD1 (6 bases). The CDR3 is 16 residues long. Germline V gene sequence: CDR1 SGHDT, CDR2 YYEEEE. Trimming took off 4 bases at V and 7 bases at J, with 23 bases between the two ends. The DNA of the CDR3 is TGTGCCAGCAGCGGGGGCACAGTCAGCCGAGCTATTGAAGCTTTCTTT. Encoded protein: CASSGGTVSRAIEAFF.

The chain links TRBV28 to TRBJ1-5; D gene unclear. Trimming stripped 3 bases from V and 0 bases from J, with 12 bases between. The CDR3 consists of 16 residues. The germline gives CDR1 MDHEN, CDR2 SYDVKM. DNA for the CDR3: TGTGCCAGCAGTTTCGTTCCAGGATATAGCAATCAGCCCCAGCATTTT. Protein: CASSFVPGYSNQPQHF.